Reported below is one TCR beta chain. The sample originates from a study of graft-versus-host responses after intestinal transplantation. Study-level information: The whole recipient group had anti-thymocyte globulin induction followed by tacrolimus and steroids for around 3 years.

Per germline, CDR1 MGHRA and CDR2 YSYEKL. The CDR3 runs 17 residues. The V end lost 3 bases, the J end lost 0 bases, and 17 bases lay between the germline ends. Profiled with immunoSEQ multiplex PCR; TCRdb holds only in-frame clones, not every one. This table holds over 80,000 clones, more than 75% found once. This rearrangement joins TRBV4-1 to TRBJ2-5; possibly TRBD2 for D (6 bases). This TCR was sampled from a human patient who received an intestinal transplant, so some T cells may come from the graft donor. The sequences come from PBMCs, collected 255 days after intestinal transplant. This CDR3 is CASSQGTGLGYQETQYF. The CDR3 DNA reads TGCGCCAGCAGCCAGGGGACGGGACTGGGGTACCAAGAGACCCAGTACTTC.